The 16 T cell receptor beta chains listed next were all sequenced from one sample in a study of blood T cell repertoires in COVID-19. Method: immunoSEQ multiplex PCR; TCRdb's copy keeps in-frame clones and lacks some. The sample lists 260,000 or so clones; roughly 86% were seen once. Sequenced sample: peripheral blood. The receptor set was obtained from a human donor in a cohort sampled during active COVID-19.

The chain is built from TRBV12-5 and TRBJ1-3; no reliable D call. V dropped 0 bases and J dropped 2 bases, with 14 bases sitting between them. The CDR3 loop spans 17 amino acids. The germline V gene has CDR1 LGHNT and CDR2 FRNRAP. The CDR3 nucleotides read TGTGCTAGTGGTTTGGTACTAACGAGGAACGCTGGAAACACCATATATTTT. It is translated as CASGLVLTRNAGNTIYF.

This clone was picked up a small number of times. The genes are TRBV10-1 and TRBJ2-5; perhaps TRBD2 as D (6 bases). The CDR3 is made up of 14 amino acids. Trimming removed 2 bases at V and 6 bases at J, with 13 bases between. Per germline, CDR1 WNHNN and CDR2 SYGVQD (reference sequence). The CDR3 nucleotides read TGCGCCAGCAGTGAGGGGCCGGGGGTGAAGACCCAGTACTTC. It specifies CASSEGPGVKTQYF.

The chain couples TRBV6-5 to TRBJ1-2; D gene unclear. The CDR3 length is 14 residues. V lost 0 bases and J lost 2, with 7 bases in between. Per the germline V gene, CDR1 is MNHEY and CDR2 is SVGAGI. CDR3 sequence (DNA): TGTGCCAGCAGTTACTCTGTCGGGAACTATGGCTACACCTTC. It codes for CASSYSVGNYGYTF.

The chain has TRBV4-1 and TRBJ2-3; 7 bases fit TRBD2. The CDR3 loop spans 14 amino acids. Per the germline V gene, CDR1 is MGHRA and CDR2 is YSYEKL. Unmatched junction bases numbered 6, after V lost 3 bases and J lost 6 bases. Written as DNA, the CDR3 is TGCGCCAGCAGCCAGTCGGGGGGACGGGATACGCAGTATTTT. The encoded protein is CASSQSGGRDTQYF.

The chain employs TRBV7-2 and TRBJ1-1; D is ambiguous. Per the germline V gene, CDR1 is SGHTA and CDR2 is FQGNSA. V shed 4 bases and J shed 2 bases, with 5 bases lying between them. This CDR3 region has 12 residues. CDR3: CASSYINTEAFF. CDR3 nucleotides: TGTGCCAGCAGCTACATAAACACTGAAGCTTTCTTT.

V and J are TRBV9 and TRBJ2-7; 8 bases map to TRBD1. Germline values: CDR1 SGDLS, CDR2 YYNGEE. This CDR3 comprises 16 residues. V trimming: 0 bases; J trimming: 1 base; junction bases outside the gene matches: 6. DNA for the CDR3: TGTGCCAGCAGCGTAGGGAGTACAGGGGGGTCCTACGAGCAGTACTTC. Encoded protein: CASSVGSTGGSYEQYF.

This sequence joins TRBV9 and TRBJ1-2, with unresolved D. This CDR3 is 17 amino acids long. From germline, CDR1 is SGDLS and CDR2 YYNGEE. V was shortened by 4 bases and J by 0 bases, with 19 bases between the two germline ends. The CDR3 reads CASSSGGRWDPNYGYTF. The CDR3 nucleotides read TGTGCCAGCAGCAGCGGCGGCAGGTGGGATCCTAACTATGGCTACACCTTC.

The chain recombines TRBV5-1 with TRBJ1-2; 7 positions agree with TRBD1. Germline values: CDR1 SGHRS, CDR2 YFSETQ. The CDR3 has 14 amino acids. Unmatched junction bases numbered 1, after V lost 0 bases and J lost 2 bases. The CDR3 DNA reads TGCGCCAGCAGCTTGGAGGGACAGAACTATGGCTACACCTTC. It codes for CASSLEGQNYGYTF.

This chain joins TRBV20-1 and TRBJ2-7; D ambiguous. The CDR3 is 11 amino acids. Per the germline V gene, CDR1 is DFQATT and CDR2 is SNEGSKA (reference sequence). V lost 0 bases and J lost 9, with 9 bases in between. The DNA of the CDR3 is TGCAGTGCTAGAGATGATGCAGTGCAGTACTTC. This translates into CSARDDAVQYF.

V is TRBV5-4 and J is TRBJ2-7; 7 positions agree with TRBD1. The germline V gene encodes CDR1 SGHNT and CDR2 YYREEE (reference sequence). V shed 4 bases and J 6 bases; nucleotides not matched to a gene: 10. This CDR3 has 14 residues. As DNA, the CDR3 is TGTGCCAGCAGCCTAAACAGGGGTTATGGCGAGCAGTACTTC. Amino acids: CASSLNRGYGEQYF. The entire variable domain, with the rest obtained from reference TRBV5-4 and TRBJ2-7, is as follows: ETGVTQSPTHLIKTRGQQVTLRCSSQSGHNTVSWYQQALGQGPQFIFQYYREEENGRGNFPPRFSGLQFPNYSSELNVNALELDDSALYLCASSLNRGYGEQYFGPGTRLTVT.

The genes are TRBV9 and TRBJ2-2; weak D call: TRBD2 (6 bases). CDR1 is SGDLS, CDR2 YYNGEE, per germline. Trimming took off 3 bases at V and 3 bases at J, with 15 bases between the two ends. The CDR3 extends over 16 amino acids. The CDR3 protein is CASSGKGLWDTGELFF. CDR3 DNA: TGTGCCAGCAGCGGAAAGGGACTGTGGGACACCGGGGAGCTGTTTTTT.

This chain connects TRBV27 to TRBJ2-6, with TRBD2 matching over 7 bases. V shed 8 bases and J 2 bases; nucleotides not matched to a gene: 0. The length of the CDR3 is 13 residues. CDR1 is MNHEY and CDR2 is SMNVEV in the germline V gene (reference sequence). CDR3: CASREAGANVLTF. CDR3 nucleotide sequence: TGTGCCAGCCGGGAGGCTGGGGCCAACGTCCTGACTTTC.

V and J are TRBV10-3 and TRBJ1-5; D not certain. The CDR3 loop spans 14 amino acids. CDR1 ENHRY and CDR2 SYGVKD come from the germline V gene. V lost 3 bases to trimming and J lost 1 base, with 7 bases between them. Here the CDR3 DNA reads TGTGCCATCAGTGACCCGGGAAGCAATCAGCCCCAGCATTTT. Encoded protein: CAISDPGSNQPQHF.

In the case of this clone: The same CDR3 also results from other DNA sequences found in this sample. The rearrangement links TRBV19 to TRBJ1-5, with 9 bases fitting TRBD1. V was clipped by 3 bases and J by 6 bases; unmatched bases: 3. The germline gives CDR1 LNHDA, CDR2 SQIVND (reference sequence). The length of the CDR3 is 14 residues. CDR3 sequence: CASSIGQGTQPQHF. For the CDR3, the DNA is TGTGCCAGTAGTATCGGACAGGGGACTCAGCCCCAGCATTTT. The full variable domain, with the rest looked up from reference TRBV19 and TRBJ1-5, is DGGITQSPKYLFRKEGQNVTLSCEQNLNHDAMYWYRQDPGQGLRLIYYSQIVNDFQKGDIAEGYSVSREKKESFPLTVTSAQKNPTAFYLCASSIGQGTQPQHFGDGTRLSIL.

The chain couples TRBV4-3 to TRBJ2-7; no clear D. Trimming stripped 0 bases from V and 2 bases from J, with 8 bases between. The CDR3 runs 14 residues. Germline V gene sequence: CDR1 LGHNA, CDR2 YSLEER. CDR3 in amino acids: CASSQEASTYEQYF. The CDR3 coding sequence is TGCGCCAGCAGCCAAGAGGCAAGTACCTACGAGCAGTACTTC.

The chain couples TRBV7-2 to TRBJ2-1; 8 bases line up with TRBD2. CDR3 length equals 15 residues. In germline, CDR1 is SGHTA, CDR2 FQGNSA. The ends lost 5 bases at V and 8 bases at J; junction bases unmatched: 11. CDR3 nucleotide sequence: TGTGCCAGCAGCCCGCGTGGGACTAGAGTCGATGAGCAGTTCTTC. Translation gives CASSPRGTRVDEQFF.